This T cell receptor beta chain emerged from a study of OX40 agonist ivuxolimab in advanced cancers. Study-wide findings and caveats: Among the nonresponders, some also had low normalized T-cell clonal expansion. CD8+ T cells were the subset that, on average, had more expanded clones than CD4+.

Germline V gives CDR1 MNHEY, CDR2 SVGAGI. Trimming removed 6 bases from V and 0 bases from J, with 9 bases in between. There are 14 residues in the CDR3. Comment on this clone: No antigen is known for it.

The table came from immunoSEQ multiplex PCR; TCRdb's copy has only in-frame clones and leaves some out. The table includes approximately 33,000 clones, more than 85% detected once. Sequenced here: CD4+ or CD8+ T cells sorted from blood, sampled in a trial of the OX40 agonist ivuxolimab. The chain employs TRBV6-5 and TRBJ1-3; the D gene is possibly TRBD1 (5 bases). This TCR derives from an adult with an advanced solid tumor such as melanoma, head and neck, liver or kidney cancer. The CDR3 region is CASSGQLSGNTIYF. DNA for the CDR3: TGTGCCAGCAGCGGACAACTCTCTGGAAACACCATATATTTT.